The sequence of this T cell receptor beta chain was determined in a study of cytomegalovirus exposure and HLA in healthy donors (TCRdb year 2017). In terms of the full investigation: According to an earlier analysis of 550 to 750 of the donors, about 179 million T cells yielded 120 million or so unique TCR beta sequences and 276 Gb of sequence data. About 5 DR-DQ haplotypes were handled as single units for association and clustering, since linkage in the cohort was strong. In the later analysis, no new phenotypic data were used to find candidate immune exposures; instead, reliance was placed on TCR beta sequences and their occurrence across donors. Donor age, sex, ethnicity and CMV serostatus were collected together with the repertoire data. The study aimed to test whether cataloging public T cell receptors could reveal signatures of past pathogen exposure. Typing coverage varied by locus: 629-630 donors for A, B, C, DRB1 and DQB1; roughly 520 for DQA1; about 590 for DPA1; some 470 for DPB1. Of the 300 to 400 genotyped donors, around 81% fell in the genetic ancestry cluster associated with self-reported Caucasian donors. Besides the first cohort of approximately 710 subjects, a separate validation cohort made up of 120 or so different subjects was used. High-throughput TCR immunosequencing, statistical association of individual TCRs with disease status, and machine learning were combined to predict cytomegalovirus infection status. A later analysis re-examined previously published TCR beta repertoires from hundreds of donors and added high-resolution HLA genotyping to investigate patterns of TCR occurrence. The study used immunosequencing to profile the T cell repertoires of 670 or so subjects and linked those repertoires to cytomegalovirus serostatus. Genome-wide SNP genotypes for about three fifths of the roughly 700 donors were used in a later genetic analysis, which treated that subset as a discovery cohort. HLA typing covered class I and class II loci at four-digit resolution. An earlier analysis of 587 of the donors used high-throughput TCR beta sequencing to judge whether each TCR beta V gene segment behaved as functional or pseudogenic. An early release covering roughly 580 HLA-typed donors comprised approximately 300 gigabases of sequencing data and roughly 85 million unique TCR sequences. Among some 400 genotyped donors of the cohort, an average of about 240,000 unique TCR beta nucleotide sequences were sequenced per donor, roughly 20% of them non-productive. Every repertoire in the discovery cohort had been generated on one and the same sequencing platform. The paper as a whole reports these results and caveats: A group of highly shared sequence variants was considered likely to be a technical artifact of the sequencing pipeline. Compared with the roughly 700-donor mean, donors in an Asian-associated ancestry cluster had fewer N-insertions in productive TCRs, according to a later genetic analysis. The classifier was reported to diagnose cytomegalovirus status with high specificity and sensitivity in both the original cohort and the validation cohort. For the cohort, immune exposure information was limited to CMV serostatus. Most TCR sequences were observed very rarely across donors, whereas some public TCRs were present in many individuals. In a later analysis, around 15,000 TCR beta sequences were associated with specific HLA alleles at a false discovery rate of 0.05. It was suggested by the authors that the approach could potentially be generalized to other disease states and immunological phenotypes. A further reported finding was that TCR beta sequences accurately predicted the HLA-A and HLA-B alleles for most subjects in the first cohort. When HLA alleles, especially DR and DQ, strongly co-occurred, TCR associations were difficult to assign to individual alleles. V-gene and J-gene trimming of TCR beta chains was associated with a missense DCLRE1C variant in a later genetic analysis, and the association was replicated in an independent cohort. An earlier analysis of some 560 of the donors showed that most TCR beta V segments appeared in productive rearrangements either about 90% or about 30% of the time, which broadly matched IMGT annotations. In vitro tests confirmed that a few of the cytomegalovirus-associated TCR beta chains recognize cytomegalovirus antigens. Because counts were too low, about 18 rarely observed V segments, including chromosome 9 orphons, were left out of the earlier analysis of 587 of the donors. Linkage disequilibrium might explain the correlated functional status among segregating V segments, but an unknown experimental factor could not be excluded. A later analysis reported that several top co-occurrence clusters appeared linked to parvovirus B19, influenza, CMV and Epstein-Barr virus. A later analysis found that most CMV-associated TCR beta chains appeared HLA-restricted, with HLA associations seemingly driven largely by CMV exposure. Sequencing depth was assumed to be roughly uniform across donors in the presence/absence analyses, though that assumption may not hold. Because some donors lacked HLA typing at each locus, the association tests relied only on the typed subset. In a later analysis, HLA-associated TCR beta chains showed more clonal expansion and lower generation probabilities than non-associated chains that were equally common. In the study, 150 to 200 TCR beta chains were listed as associated with cytomegalovirus. In a later analysis, TCR association rates were found to vary across HLA loci, with the most associated TCRs seen for DRB1 alleles and the fewest for HLA-C alleles. Some IMGT-functional V segments, including TRBV6-2 and TRBV6-3, could not be distinguished by the 87-base-pair reads and were therefore excluded. The cohort was sequenced for TCR beta chains only, and without alpha or paired-chain data the features that could be detected were limited.

In total, roughly 710 healthy bone marrow donors made up the cohort. Cohort members were all nominally healthy when sampled, although unrecorded immune exposures were likely present. Of the 670 or so cohort members, 250 to 300 had positive CMV serostatus and 350 to 400 had negative CMV serostatus, and CMV serostatus was not recorded for the donor. Every donor gave a peripheral blood sample, and the peripheral blood mononuclear cells from that sample were used for TCR beta sequencing. Genomic DNA extraction from the blood cell samples was performed with the Qiagen DNeasy Blood Extraction Kit. The method behind the library was the immunoSEQ multiplex PCR assay. For the multiplex PCR, a mixture combining 60 forward primers for TCR Vbeta segments and 13 reverse primers for TCR Jbeta segments was used. The CDR3 region of rearranged TCR beta genes was amplified from genomic DNA by a multiplex PCR assay. The amplified TCR beta libraries were sequenced on the Illumina HiSeq System as 87-base-pair reads. For the original study's pipeline: A later analysis counted 65 million to 90 million unique TCR beta chains across the 500 to 850 repertoires, and around 12 million of these chains were shared by at least two donors. Raw reads were error-corrected and collapsed into unique sequences by a nearest-neighbor algorithm in which closely related sequences were merged to remove PCR and sequencing errors. To assign V, D and J gene segments, CDR3 sequences were aligned to IMGT reference sequences. For a sequence to be retained, at least a six-nucleotide match to both a V gene segment and a J gene segment was required. Rearrangements were classified as productive when the CDR3 lacked stop codons and remained in frame with V and J, and all other rearrangements were classified as non-productive. Following IMGT convention, CDR3 was defined as the stretch from the second conserved V-encoded cysteine up to the conserved J-encoded phenylalanine. In an earlier analysis of more than 550 of the donors, sequences lacking an unambiguous match to a single V gene segment were excluded. An earlier analysis of a few hundred of the donors called V segments functional above 56.7% productive rearrangements and segregating when the between-donor standard deviation exceeded 5%. A statistical classification framework was built for diagnosing cytomegalovirus status from the catalog of TCR beta chain sequences. A later analysis assigned V and J genes by comparing TCR nucleotide sequences with IMGT/GENE-DB human TR gene sequences. In a later analysis, CDR3 sequences and most-parsimonious VDJ recombination scenarios were assigned using the TCRdist pipeline. In a later analysis, every TCR beta chain was defined by the combination of its CDR3 amino acid sequence and its V-gene family, and reads without a unique V-gene family were dropped. In a later analysis, fewer than 600 highly shared, low-generation-probability nucleotide sequences were removed to address suspected cross-contamination and a sequencing artifact. In a later analysis, a clonal expansion index for each public chain was calculated from normalized within-repertoire ranks of inferred template counts. Generation probabilities in a later analysis came from a VDJ recombination model fitted to out-of-frame rearrangements, and those results were checked against IGoR. A later analysis scored TCR-TCR, TCR-HLA and TCR-CMV co-occurrence with hypergeometric tests, applying a repertoire-size bias correction to TCR pairs. False discovery rates were estimated in a later analysis by permuting HLA or CMV assignments 20 times. A later analysis grouped co-occurring TCRs with DBSCAN, adding TCRdist sequence similarity when clustering within HLA-allele-positive subsets. For co-occurrence clustering, repertoires with fewer than 30,000 or more than 120,000 public chains were excluded, along with roughly 5 repertoires with anomalous nucleotide sharing. What TCRdb holds here is the immuneACCESS table cut down to in-frame rearrangements. Part of the clones is not present; checked against another copy, under half of the missing clones reflect an unresolved V gene, and the others are unexplained. Clone size and the V and J calls come from that table; the DNA yielded D and trimming. Across this sample there are roughly 70,000 clones, with roughly 74% seen only once. Together, the top ten hold more than 9.5% of the sample.

The germline V gene specifies MDHEN as CDR1 and SYDVKM as CDR2. V is reduced by 6 bases and J by 1 base, leaving a spacing of 15 bases between them. There are 15 amino acids in the CDR3, from cysteine to phenylalanine inclusive. Only CDR3 DNA is held: 45 bases, read in frame from base 1. Comment on this clone: This clone's antigen is unknown. Base-call qualities are not available, and no considerably larger clone is one nucleotide away.

The clonotype originates from a human donor in good health. This sequence uses TRBV28 and TRBJ1-1; TRBD1 is a weak D gene call, 5 bases matching. The sequencing sample was made of PBMCs. The CDR3 protein is CASRKTAGGNTEAFF. The nucleotide sequence is TGTGCCAGCAGAAAGACGGCGGGGGGGAACACTGAAGCTTTCTTT.